This T cell receptor beta chain was captured in a study of T cells in Graves' hyperthyroidism and ophthalmopathy (dated by TCRdb to the late 2010s). In terms of the full investigation: To identify TCR V-J signatures that set the groups apart, the researchers used a discovery cohort of about a hundred patients, made up of 43 with Graves' ophthalmopathy and some 60 with stable Graves' hyperthyroidism. Prospective prediction of ophthalmopathy was tested in an independent validation cohort of under 20 hyperthyroidism patients and some 17 patients who later progressed to ophthalmopathy. The roughly 94 discovery patients were randomly split 7:3 into training and test sets. In about six Graves' hyperthyroidism patients, the study also compared T-cell repertoires from thyroid tissue with T-cell repertoires from blood. Following sampling, methimazole starting at 30 mg daily was given to hyperthyroidism patients, and high-dose intravenous methylprednisolone was given to ophthalmopathy patients. According to the paper, TCR Vbeta CDR3 sequencing was carried out on 135 peripheral blood samples, which came from fewer than 50 ophthalmopathy, some 73 hyperthyroidism and 17 progressor patients.

This clonotype was counted many times. The target of this receptor is not known. No much larger clonotype is one base removed from it; base qualities were not supplied. Graves' hyperthyroidism was defined as stable when no progression to ophthalmopathy occurred over 18 months of follow-up. Hyperthyroidism patients were newly diagnosed, had a disease duration of under 2 months, and were aged 18 to 65 years. Exclusion was applied to patients with uncontrolled infections, other autoimmune diseases, pregnancy or lactation. Diagnoses were established on the basis of clinical symptoms, serum thyroxine and TRAb, thyroid ultrasound, and orbital computed tomography. Total RNA was extracted using Trizol reagent, and RNA quality was assessed on an Agilent 2100 Bioanalyzer. Measured from the cysteine to the phenylalanine, the CDR3 is 13 residues long. The CDR3 DNA has 39 bases and is translated from base 1. Trimming removed 7 bases from V and 7 bases from J; the gene matches leave 9 bases unexplained. CDR1 and CDR2 were assigned from the germline V gene as SNHLY and FYNNEI.

The TCR beta CDR3 regions were amplified from RNA transcripts. The TCR CDR3 was subjected to a first round of RT-PCR using the HTBI primer set and the Qiagen OneStep RT-PCR kit. Libraries were constructed in a second round of multiplex PCR, after which size selection and purification were performed. The libraries were sequenced on an Illumina HiSeq2000 using paired-end 100 bp reads. The authors processed their data as follows. SOAPnuke was used to process the raw data, with reads discarded if the reads contained adapters or uncalled bases, had a mean Phred below 15, or lacked an exact constant-primer or identifier match. High-quality paired reads were merged using COPE v1.2.5, and each unique nucleotide sequence was defined as a clonotype. MiTCR v1.1 was used to align clonotypes to the IMGT TRBV, TRBD and TRBJ reference segments. The analysis included only V-J combinations with a frequency above 0.0001, which together covered around 99% of the repertoires. A TCS score was defined as the ratio of F50 (clonal expansion) to E x V (chaos), with BLOSUM62-based TCRdist applied between CDR3 peptides within each V-J. Welch's t-statistics and random forest reduced around 520 V-J features to roughly 13, which were used in a naive Bayes classifier (R e1071). Using fastp trimming at Q25 and MiXCR clonotype assembly, TCRdb reanalyzed the public sequencing data and kept in-frame beta chains. Duplicate CDR3 protein sequences are folded into a single record with the most common DNA and genes. The V and J calls were not made by the authors but by TCRdb's processing. The sample yields under 700,000 distinct CDR3 sequences; 46% were counted once. The ten largest clones take up 6.5% to 9% of the sample.

Here is what the overall study found, with its caveats: Most expanded thyroid clonotypes (frequency above 0.001) were also found in blood, which suggests that blood repertoires may mirror thyroid immune responses. In validation, the model predicted progression to ophthalmopathy a median of roughly 6.1 months before onset, with about 70% sensitivity and roughly 72% specificity. No statistical method was used to set the sample size in advance, and investigators knew the group allocation. A model built on a 13 V-J signature distinguished ophthalmopathy from stable hyperthyroidism, reaching about 88% sensitivity and 81.08% specificity in cross-validation and 80%/75% in testing.

The chain was built from TRBV2 and TRBJ1-2, and 7 bases in between align with TRBD1. Sequencing was performed on peripheral blood or thyroid tissue (not recorded which). The clonotype was recovered from a woman between 18 and 29 years old with Graves' hyperthyroidism. Donor details come from another sample of the same person, matched by shared clones. The DNA sequence reads TGTGCCAGCAACCAAGGGGGCCCAACTGGCTACACCTTC. This is translated as CASNQGGPTGYTF.